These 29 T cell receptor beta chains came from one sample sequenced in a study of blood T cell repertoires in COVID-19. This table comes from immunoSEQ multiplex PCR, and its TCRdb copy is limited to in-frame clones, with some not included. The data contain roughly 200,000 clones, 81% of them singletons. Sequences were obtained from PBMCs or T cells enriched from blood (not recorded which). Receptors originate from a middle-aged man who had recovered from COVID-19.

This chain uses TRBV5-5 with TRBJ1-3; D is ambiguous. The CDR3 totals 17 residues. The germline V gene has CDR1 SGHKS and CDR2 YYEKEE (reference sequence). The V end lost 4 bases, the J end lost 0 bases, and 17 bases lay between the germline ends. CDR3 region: CASSIAEQTPSGNTIYF. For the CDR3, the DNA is TGTGCCAGCAGCATAGCGGAACAGACTCCCTCTGGAAACACCATATATTTT.

The DNA of the CDR3 is TGTGCCAGCAGCGTCACTAGATTTTCCTACGAGCAGTACTTC. Translating it yields CASSVTRFSYEQYF. This chain uses TRBV7-8 with TRBJ2-7, with D possibly matching TRBD2 (5 bases). Germline V gene data show CDR1 as SGHVS and CDR2 as FQNEAQ. The germline V and J ends were trimmed by 5 bases and 1 base, with 12 bases remaining between them. The CDR3 is 14 residues long. Full variable domain (missing parts from reference TRBV7-8 and TRBJ2-7): GAGVSQSPRYKVAKRGQDVALRCDPISGHVSLFWYQQALGQGPEFLTYFQNEAQLDKSGLPSDRFFAERPEGSVSTLKIQRTQQEDSAVYLCASSVTRFSYEQYFGPGTRLTVT.

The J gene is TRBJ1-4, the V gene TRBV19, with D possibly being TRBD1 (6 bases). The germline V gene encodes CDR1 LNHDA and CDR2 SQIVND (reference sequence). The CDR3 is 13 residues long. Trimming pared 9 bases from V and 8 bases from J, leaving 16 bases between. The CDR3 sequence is CASRQVSLEKLFF. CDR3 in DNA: TGTGCCAGCCGACAGGTCTCTCTAGAAAAACTGTTTTTT.

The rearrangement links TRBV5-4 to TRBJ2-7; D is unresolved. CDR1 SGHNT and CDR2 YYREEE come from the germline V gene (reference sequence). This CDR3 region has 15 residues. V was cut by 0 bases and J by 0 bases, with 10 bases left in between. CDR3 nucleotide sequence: TGTGCCAGCAGCTTGGGTAGGAGCAACTCCTACGAGCAGTACTTC. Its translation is CASSLGRSNSYEQYF.

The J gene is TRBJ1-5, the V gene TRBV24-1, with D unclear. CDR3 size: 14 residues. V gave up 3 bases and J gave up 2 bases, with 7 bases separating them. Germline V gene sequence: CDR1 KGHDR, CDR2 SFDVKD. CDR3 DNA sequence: TGTGCCACCAGTGATGGAGGTGGCAATCAGCCCCAGCATTTT. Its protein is CATSDGGGNQPQHF.

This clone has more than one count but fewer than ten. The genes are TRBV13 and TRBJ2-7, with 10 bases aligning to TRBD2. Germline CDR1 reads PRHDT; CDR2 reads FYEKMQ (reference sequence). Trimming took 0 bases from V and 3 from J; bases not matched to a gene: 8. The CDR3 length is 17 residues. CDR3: CASSLGGRLAGDYEQYF. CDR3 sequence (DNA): TGTGCCAGCAGCTTAGGAGGGCGTCTAGCGGGGGACTACGAGCAGTACTTC. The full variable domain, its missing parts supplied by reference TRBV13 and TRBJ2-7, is AAGVIQSPRHLIKEKRETATLKCYPIPRHDTVYWYQQGPGQDPQFLISFYEKMQSDKGSIPDRFSAQQFSDYHSELNMSSLELGDSALYFCASSLGGRLAGDYEQYFGPGTRLTVT.

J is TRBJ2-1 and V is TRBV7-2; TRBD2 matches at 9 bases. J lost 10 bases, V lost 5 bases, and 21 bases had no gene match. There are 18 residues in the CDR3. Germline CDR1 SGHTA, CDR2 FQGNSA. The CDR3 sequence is CASSAQMRGLARPREQFF. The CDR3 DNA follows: TGTGCCAGCAGCGCACAAATGAGGGGACTAGCCCGCCCGCGCGAGCAGTTCTTC.

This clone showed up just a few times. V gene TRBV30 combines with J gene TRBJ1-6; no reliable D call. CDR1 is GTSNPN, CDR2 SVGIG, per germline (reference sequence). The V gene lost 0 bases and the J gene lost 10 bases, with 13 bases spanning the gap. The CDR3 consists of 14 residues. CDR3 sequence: CAWSVHGAHSPLHF. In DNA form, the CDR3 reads TGTGCCTGGAGTGTACACGGAGCTCACTCACCCCTCCACTTT.

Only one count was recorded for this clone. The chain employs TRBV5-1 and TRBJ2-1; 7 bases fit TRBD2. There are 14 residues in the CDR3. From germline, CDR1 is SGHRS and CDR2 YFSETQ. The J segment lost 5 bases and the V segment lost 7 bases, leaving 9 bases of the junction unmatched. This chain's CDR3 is CASSGGSGNNEQFF. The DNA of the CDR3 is TGCGCCAGCTCGGGGGGTAGCGGAAACAATGAGCAGTTCTTC.

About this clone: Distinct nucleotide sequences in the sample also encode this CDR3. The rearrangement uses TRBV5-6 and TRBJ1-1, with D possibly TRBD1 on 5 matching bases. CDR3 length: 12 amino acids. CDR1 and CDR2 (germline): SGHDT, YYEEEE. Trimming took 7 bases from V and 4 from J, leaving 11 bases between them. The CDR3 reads CASSRGSTEAFF. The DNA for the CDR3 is TGTGCCAGCTCCCGGGGGTCCACTGAAGCTTTCTTT. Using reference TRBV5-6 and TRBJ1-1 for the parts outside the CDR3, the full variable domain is DAGVTQSPTHLIKTRGQQVTLRCSPKSGHDTVSWYQQALGQGPQFIFQYYEEEERQRGNFPDRFSGHQFPNYSSELNVNALLLGDSALYLCASSRGSTEAFFGQGTRLTVV.

The CDR3, as DNA: TGTGCCAGCAGCGTGACGGGAAATTCACCCCTCCACTTT. This encodes CASSVTGNSPLHF. J is TRBJ1-6 and V is TRBV9; no clear D. Per the germline V gene, CDR1 is SGDLS and CDR2 is YYNGEE. Trimming removed 2 bases from V and 7 bases from J, with 7 bases in between. The length of the CDR3 is 13 residues.

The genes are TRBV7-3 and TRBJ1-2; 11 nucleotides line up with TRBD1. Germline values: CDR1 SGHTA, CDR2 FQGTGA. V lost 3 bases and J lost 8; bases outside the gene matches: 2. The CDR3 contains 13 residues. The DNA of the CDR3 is TGTGCCAGCAGCTTTGGGACAGGGGGAGGCTACACCTTC. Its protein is CASSFGTGGGYTF.

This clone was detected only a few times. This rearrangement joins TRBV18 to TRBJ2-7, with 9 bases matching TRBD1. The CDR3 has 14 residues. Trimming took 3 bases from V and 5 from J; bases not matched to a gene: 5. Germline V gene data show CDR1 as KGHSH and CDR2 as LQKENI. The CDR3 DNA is TGTGCCAGCTCACCGACGACAGGGGGTGACGAGCAGTACTTC. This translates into CASSPTTGGDEQYF. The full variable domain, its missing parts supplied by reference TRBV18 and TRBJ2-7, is NAGVMQNPRHLVRRRGQEARLRCSPMKGHSHVYWYRQLPEEGLKFMVYLQKENIIDESGMPKERFSAEFPKEGPSILRIQQVVRGDSAAYFCASSPTTGGDEQYFGPGTRLTVT.

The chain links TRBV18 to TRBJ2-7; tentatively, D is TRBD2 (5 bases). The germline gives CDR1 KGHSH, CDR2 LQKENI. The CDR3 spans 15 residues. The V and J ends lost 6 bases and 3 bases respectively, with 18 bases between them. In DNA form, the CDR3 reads TGTGCCAGCTCCCCGTTTGAGGGCAGCTACTACGAGCAGTACTTC. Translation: CASSPFEGSYYEQYF.

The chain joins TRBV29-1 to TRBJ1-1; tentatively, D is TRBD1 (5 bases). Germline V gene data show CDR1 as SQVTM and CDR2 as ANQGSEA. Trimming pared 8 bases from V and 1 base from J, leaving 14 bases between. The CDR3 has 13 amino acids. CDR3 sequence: CSTGATANTEAFF. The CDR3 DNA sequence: TGCAGCACTGGAGCGACAGCGAACACTGAAGCTTTCTTT.

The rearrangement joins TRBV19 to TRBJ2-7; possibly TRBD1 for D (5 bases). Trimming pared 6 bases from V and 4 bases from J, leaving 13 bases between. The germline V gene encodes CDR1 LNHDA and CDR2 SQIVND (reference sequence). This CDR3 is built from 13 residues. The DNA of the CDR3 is TGTGCCAGTAGCCGAGGAAAGGGGTACGAGCAGTACTTC. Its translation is CASSRGKGYEQYF.

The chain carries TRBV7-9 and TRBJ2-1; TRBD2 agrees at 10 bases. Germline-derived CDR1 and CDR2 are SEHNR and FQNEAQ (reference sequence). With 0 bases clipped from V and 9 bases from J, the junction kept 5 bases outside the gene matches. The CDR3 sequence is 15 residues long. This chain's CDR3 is CASSLAASGRGEQFF. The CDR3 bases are TGTGCCAGCAGCTTAGCGGCTAGCGGGAGAGGTGAGCAGTTCTTC.

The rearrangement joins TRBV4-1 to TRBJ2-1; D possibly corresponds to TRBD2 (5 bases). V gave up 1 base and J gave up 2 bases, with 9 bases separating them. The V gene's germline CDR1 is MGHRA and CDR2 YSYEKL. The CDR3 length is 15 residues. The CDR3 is CASSQGEFAYNEQFF. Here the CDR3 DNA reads TGCGCCAGCAGCCAAGGGGAGTTTGCCTACAATGAGCAGTTCTTC.

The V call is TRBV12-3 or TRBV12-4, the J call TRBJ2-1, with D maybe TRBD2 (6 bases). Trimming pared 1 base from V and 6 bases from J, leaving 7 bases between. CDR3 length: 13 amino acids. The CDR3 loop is CASSLVAVNEQFF. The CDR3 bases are TGTGCCAGCAGTTTAGTAGCGGTCAATGAGCAGTTCTTC.

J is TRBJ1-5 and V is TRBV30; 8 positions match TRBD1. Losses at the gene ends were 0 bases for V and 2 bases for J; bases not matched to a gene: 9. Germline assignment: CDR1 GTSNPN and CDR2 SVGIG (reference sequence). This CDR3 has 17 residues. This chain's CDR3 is CAWSVLGLGQGNQPQHF. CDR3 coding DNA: TGTGCCTGGAGTGTACTTGGCCTGGGACAGGGCAATCAGCCCCAGCATTTT.

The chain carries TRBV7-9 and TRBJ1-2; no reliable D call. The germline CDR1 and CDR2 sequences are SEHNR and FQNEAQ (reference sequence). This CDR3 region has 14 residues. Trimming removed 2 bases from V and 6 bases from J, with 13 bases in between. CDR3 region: CASSLNDMADGYTF. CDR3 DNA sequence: TGTGCCAGCAGCTTAAACGACATGGCTGATGGCTACACCTTC.

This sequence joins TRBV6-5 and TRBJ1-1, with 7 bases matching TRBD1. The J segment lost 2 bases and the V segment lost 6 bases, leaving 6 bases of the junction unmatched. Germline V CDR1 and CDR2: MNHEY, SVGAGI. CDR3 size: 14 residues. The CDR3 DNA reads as TGTGCCAGCAGAAGAGACAGGGCTAACACTGAAGCTTTCTTT. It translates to CASRRDRANTEAFF.

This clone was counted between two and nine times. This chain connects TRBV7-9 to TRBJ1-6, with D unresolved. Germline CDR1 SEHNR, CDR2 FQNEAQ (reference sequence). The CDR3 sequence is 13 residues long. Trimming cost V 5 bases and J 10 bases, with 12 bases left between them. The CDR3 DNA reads TGTGCCAGCAGCCTAGGACTGGAGTCACCCCTCCACTTT. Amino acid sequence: CASSLGLESPLHF.

CDR3 protein: CASSPKGGQGFNEQFF. The DNA of the CDR3 is TGTGCCAGCAGCCCGAAGGGGGGACAGGGTTTCAATGAGCAGTTCTTC. The V and J genes are TRBV7-9 and TRBJ2-1, with 9 bases lining up with TRBD1. Germline trimming cut 5 bases from V and 6 bases from J; bases unmatched to any gene: 11. The CDR3 is 16 residues long. Germline V gene lookup returns CDR1 SEHNR and CDR2 FQNEAQ (reference sequence).

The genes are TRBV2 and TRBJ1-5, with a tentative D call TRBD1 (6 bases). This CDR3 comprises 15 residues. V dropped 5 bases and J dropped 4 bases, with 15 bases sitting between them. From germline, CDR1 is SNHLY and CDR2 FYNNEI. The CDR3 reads CASSREGDPNQPQHF. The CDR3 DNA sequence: TGTGCCAGCAGTCGGGAGGGGGACCCTAATCAGCCCCAGCATTTT.

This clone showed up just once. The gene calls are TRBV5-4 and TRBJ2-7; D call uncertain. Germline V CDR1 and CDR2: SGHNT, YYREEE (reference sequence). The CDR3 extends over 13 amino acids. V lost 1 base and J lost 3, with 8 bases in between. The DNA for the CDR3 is TGTGCCAGCAGCTTGCAGGTTAACTACGAGCAGTACTTC. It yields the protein CASSLQVNYEQYF.

CDR3 bases: TGTGCCAGCAGCGTCGGGGGGGAAGAGCAGTACTTC. Amino acids: CASSVGGEEQYF. The chain recombines TRBV11-2 with TRBJ2-7; TRBD2 matches 8 bases. The CDR3 has 12 amino acids. Per germline, CDR1 SGHAT and CDR2 FQNNGV. Trimming took 5 bases from V and 7 from J; bases not matched to a gene: 4.

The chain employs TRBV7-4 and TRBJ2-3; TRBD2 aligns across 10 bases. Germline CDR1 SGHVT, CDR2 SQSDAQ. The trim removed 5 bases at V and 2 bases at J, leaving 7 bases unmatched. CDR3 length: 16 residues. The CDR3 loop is CASSPASGGPTDTQYF. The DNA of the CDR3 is TGTGCCAGCAGCCCCGCTAGCGGGGGCCCCACAGATACGCAGTATTTT.

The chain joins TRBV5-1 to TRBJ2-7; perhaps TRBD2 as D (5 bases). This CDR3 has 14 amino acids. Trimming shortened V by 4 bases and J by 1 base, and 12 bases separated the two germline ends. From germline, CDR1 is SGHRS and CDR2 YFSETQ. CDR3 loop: CASSLQAESYEQYF. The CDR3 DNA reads TGCGCCAGCAGCCTCCAAGCGGAGTCCTACGAGCAGTACTTC.